This T cell receptor (beta chain) derives from a study of PD-1 blockade in mismatch repair-deficient tumors. Study-level results: 142 unique blood TCRs came from expansion to three of seven peptides.

The CDR3 is 14 residues long. V was clipped by 6 bases and J by 2 bases, with 13 bases between them. Germline CDR1 is LNHNV and CDR2 is YYDKDF (reference sequence). This sample's time point: approximately 10-day in vitro stimulation with candidate neoantigen peptide 6. A roughly eleven-day in vitro culture was run per each of seven reactive peptides. TCRdb's table, derived via immunoSEQ multiplex PCR, lists solely in-frame clones and lacks some. The table lists about 15,000 clones, around 87% of them singletons. Regarding this clone: Its target is not known.

The V and J genes are TRBV15 and TRBJ1-1; D is unclear. This TCR derives from an adult with mismatch repair-deficient cancer. The input for sequencing was cells cultured in vitro, taken from a patient treated with pembrolizumab. CDR3 coding DNA: TGTGCCACCAGTCAGATGGCCCAAAACACTGAAGCTTTCTTT. Its protein product is CATSQMAQNTEAFF.